The sequence of this T cell receptor (beta chain) was determined in a study of shared clonotypes between healthy human individuals. The table lists this clone with a count of one. Clones were sequenced by immunoSEQ multiplex PCR, and TCRdb holds only the in-frame ones, with some missing. The repertoire holds under 1,900,000 clones, approximately 98.5% seen once, with about 0.34% in the top ten. This CDR3 contains 18 residues. Trimming shortened V by 2 bases and J by 1 base, and 21 bases separated the two germline ends. Per the germline V gene, CDR1 is SGHRS and CDR2 is YFSETQ. This clonotype originated in a man between 25 and 39 years old in good health. This chain uses TRBV5-1 with TRBJ1-1; D is uncertain. Sequencing used naive CD4+ T cells sorted from blood. Described subset: CD45RA+ positively selected. The CDR3 bases are TGCGCCAGCAGCTTTCTTACCCGCATGGCCCAGCCGAACACTGAAGCTTTCTTT. Translating it yields CASSFLTRMAQPNTEAFF.